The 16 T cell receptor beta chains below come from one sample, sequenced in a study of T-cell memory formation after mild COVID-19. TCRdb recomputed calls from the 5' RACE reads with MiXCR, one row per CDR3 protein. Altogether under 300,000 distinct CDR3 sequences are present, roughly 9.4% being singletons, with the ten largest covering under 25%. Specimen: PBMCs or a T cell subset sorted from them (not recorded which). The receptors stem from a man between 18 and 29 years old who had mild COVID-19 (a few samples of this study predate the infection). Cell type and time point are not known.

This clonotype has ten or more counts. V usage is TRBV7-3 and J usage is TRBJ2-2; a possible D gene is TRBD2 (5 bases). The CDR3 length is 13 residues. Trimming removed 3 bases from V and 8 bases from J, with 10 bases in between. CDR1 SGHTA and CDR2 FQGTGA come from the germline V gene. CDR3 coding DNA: TGTGCCAGCAGCTTTACCGGAGGAGGGGAGCTGTTTTTT. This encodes CASSFTGGGELFF.

The CDR3 protein is CASSQEFQGHGELFF. DNA for the CDR3: TGCGCCAGCAGCCAGGAGTTTCAGGGGCACGGGGAGCTGTTTTTT. V usage is TRBV4-3 and J usage is TRBJ2-2; D may be TRBD1 (6 bases). Germline CDR1 LGHNA, CDR2 YSLEER. CDR3 size: 15 residues. V lost 3 bases, J lost 7 bases, and 15 bases lay in between.

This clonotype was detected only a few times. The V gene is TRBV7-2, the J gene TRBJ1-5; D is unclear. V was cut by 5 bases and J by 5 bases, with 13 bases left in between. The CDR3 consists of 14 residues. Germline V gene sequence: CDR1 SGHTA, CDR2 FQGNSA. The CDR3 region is CASSRLGPHQPQHF. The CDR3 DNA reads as TGTGCCAGCAGCAGGCTTGGACCGCATCAGCCCCAGCATTTT.

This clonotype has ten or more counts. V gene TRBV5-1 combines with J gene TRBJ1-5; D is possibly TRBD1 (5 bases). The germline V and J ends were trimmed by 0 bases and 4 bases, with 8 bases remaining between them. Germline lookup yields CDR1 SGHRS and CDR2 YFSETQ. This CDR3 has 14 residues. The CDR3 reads CASSLGDQNQPQHF. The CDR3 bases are TGCGCCAGCAGCTTGGGGGACCAGAATCAGCCCCAGCATTTT. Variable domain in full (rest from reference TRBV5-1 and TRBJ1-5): KAGVTQTPRYLIKTRGQQVTLSCSPISGHRSVSWYQQTPGQGLQFLFEYFSETQRNKGNFPGRFSGRQFSNSRSEMNVSTLELGDSALYLCASSLGDQNQPQHFGDGTRLSIL.

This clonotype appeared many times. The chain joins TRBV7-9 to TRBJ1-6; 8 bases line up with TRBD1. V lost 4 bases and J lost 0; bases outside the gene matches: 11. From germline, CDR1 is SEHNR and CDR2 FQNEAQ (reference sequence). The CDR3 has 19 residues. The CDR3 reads CASSSYADRASSYNSPLHF. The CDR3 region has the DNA TGTGCCAGCAGCTCCTACGCGGACAGGGCTTCCTCCTATAATTCACCCCTCCACTTT. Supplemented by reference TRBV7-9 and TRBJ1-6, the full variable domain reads DTGVSQNPRHKITKRGQNVTFRCDPISEHNRLYWYRQTLGQGPEFLTYFQNEAQLEKSRLLSDRFSAERPKGSFSTLEIQRTEQGDSAMYLCASSSYADRASSYNSPLHFGNGTRLTVT.

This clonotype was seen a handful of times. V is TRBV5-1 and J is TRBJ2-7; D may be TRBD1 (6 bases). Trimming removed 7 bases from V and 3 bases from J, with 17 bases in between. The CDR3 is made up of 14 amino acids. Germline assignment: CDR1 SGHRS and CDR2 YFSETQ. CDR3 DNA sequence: TGCGCCAGCGCACCGATCCCAGGGGTCTACGAGCAGTACTTC. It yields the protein CASAPIPGVYEQYF.

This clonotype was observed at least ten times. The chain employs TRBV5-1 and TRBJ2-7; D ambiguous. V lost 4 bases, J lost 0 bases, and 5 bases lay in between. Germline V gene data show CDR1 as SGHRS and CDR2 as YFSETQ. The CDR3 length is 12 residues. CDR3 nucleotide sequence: TGCGCCAGCAGCCGAGTCTCCTACGAGCAGTACTTC. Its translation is CASSRVSYEQYF.

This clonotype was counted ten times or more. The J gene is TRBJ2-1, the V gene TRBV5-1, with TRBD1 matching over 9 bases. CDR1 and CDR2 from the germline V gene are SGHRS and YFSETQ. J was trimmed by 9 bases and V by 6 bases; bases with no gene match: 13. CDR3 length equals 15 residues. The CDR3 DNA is TGCGCCAGCACCGTCCCGGGACAGGGACAGGGTGAGCAGTTCTTC. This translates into CASTVPGQGQGEQFF.

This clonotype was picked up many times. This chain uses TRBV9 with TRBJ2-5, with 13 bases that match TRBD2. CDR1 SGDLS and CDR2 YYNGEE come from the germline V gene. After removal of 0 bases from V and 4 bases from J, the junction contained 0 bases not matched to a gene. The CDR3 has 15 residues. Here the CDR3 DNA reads TGTGCCAGCAGCGTAGGGACTAGCGGGGGAGAGACCCAGTACTTC. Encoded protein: CASSVGTSGGETQYF.

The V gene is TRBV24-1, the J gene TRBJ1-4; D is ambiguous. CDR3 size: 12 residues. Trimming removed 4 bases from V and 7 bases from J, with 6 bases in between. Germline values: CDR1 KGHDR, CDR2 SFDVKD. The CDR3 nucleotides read TGTGCCACCAGTGACCCGACTGAAAAACTGTTTTTT. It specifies CATSDPTEKLFF.

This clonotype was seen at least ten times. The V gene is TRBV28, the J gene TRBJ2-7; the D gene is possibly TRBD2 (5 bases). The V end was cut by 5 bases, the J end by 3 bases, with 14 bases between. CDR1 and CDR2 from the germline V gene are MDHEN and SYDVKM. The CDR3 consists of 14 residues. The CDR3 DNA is TGTGCCAGCAGTATGGCGGGCAGGATCTACGAGCAGTACGTC. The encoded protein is CASSMAGRIYEQYV.

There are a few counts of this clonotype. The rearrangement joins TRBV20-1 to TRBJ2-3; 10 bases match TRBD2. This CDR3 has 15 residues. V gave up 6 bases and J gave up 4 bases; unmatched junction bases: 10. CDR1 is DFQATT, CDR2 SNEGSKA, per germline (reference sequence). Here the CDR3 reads CSAWRAGGHPDTQYF. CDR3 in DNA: TGCAGTGCCTGGCGAGCGGGGGGGCACCCAGATACGCAGTATTTT.

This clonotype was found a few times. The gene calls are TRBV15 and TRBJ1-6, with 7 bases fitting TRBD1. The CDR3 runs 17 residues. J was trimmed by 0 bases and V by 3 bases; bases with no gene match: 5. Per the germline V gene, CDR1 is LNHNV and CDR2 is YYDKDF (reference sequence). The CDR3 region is CATSSPGTDSYNSPLHF. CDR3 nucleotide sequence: TGTGCCACCAGCAGTCCCGGGACAGACTCCTATAATTCACCCCTCCACTTT.

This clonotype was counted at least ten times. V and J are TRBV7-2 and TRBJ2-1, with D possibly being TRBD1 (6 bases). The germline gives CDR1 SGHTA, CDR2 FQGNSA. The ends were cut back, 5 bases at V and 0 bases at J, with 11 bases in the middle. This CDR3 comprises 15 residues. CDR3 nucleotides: TGTGCCAGCAGCAATCAGGGGAGCTCCTACAATGAGCAGTTCTTC. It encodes CASSNQGSSYNEQFF.

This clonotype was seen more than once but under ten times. The CDR3 protein is CASSQGRGANTEAFF. The CDR3 region has the DNA TGTGCCAGCAGCCAAGGGAGAGGGGCGAACACTGAAGCTTTCTTT. V gene TRBV14 combines with J gene TRBJ1-1, with a possible D match to TRBD1 (5 bases). Trimming removed 1 base from V and 1 base from J, with 10 bases in between. The CDR3 has 15 amino acids. Germline CDR1 is SGHDN and CDR2 is FVKESK.

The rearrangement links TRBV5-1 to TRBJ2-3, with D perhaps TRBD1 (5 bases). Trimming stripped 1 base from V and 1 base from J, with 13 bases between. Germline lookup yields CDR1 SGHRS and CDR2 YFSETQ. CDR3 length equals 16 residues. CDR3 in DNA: TGCGCCAGCAGCTTGTATTCAGGGCACGGCACAGATACGCAGTATTTT. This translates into CASSLYSGHGTDTQYF.